This is a list of T cell receptor beta chains from one sample in a study of T cell responses to AZD1222 COVID-19 vaccine. This table comes from immunoSEQ multiplex PCR, and its TCRdb copy is limited to in-frame clones, with some not included. Counted here are fewer than 120,000 clones, roughly 90% occurring once; the ten biggest clones make up roughly 2.7%. Sequenced here: peripheral blood, sampled 28 days after the second AZD1222 dose. These receptor sequences come from an adult who received the AZD1222 COVID-19 vaccine. Each CDR3 is given with its conserved first and last residue. D genes are given only for firm matches. Size values are once, few and many counts, or a class for expanded clones, and some rows have none.

j_gene: TRBJ2-5
abundance: -
d_gene: -
v_gene: TRBV7-9
CDR3aa: CASSLAGGARETQYF
CDR3nt: TGTGCCAGCAGCTTAGCGGGTGGGGCTCGGGAGACCCAGTACTTC

j_gene: TRBJ2-3
abundance: -
d_gene: -
v_gene: TRBV4-1
CDR3aa: CASSQVQGADTQYF
CDR3nt: TGCGCCAGCAGCCAAGTGCAGGGTGCAGATACGCAGTATTTT

j_gene: TRBJ2-3
abundance: -
d_gene: -
v_gene: TRBV5-1
CDR3aa: CASSLELAGDTQYF
CDR3nt: TGCGCCAGCAGCTTGGAGCTAGCAGGAGATACGCAGTATTTT

j_gene: TRBJ2-7
abundance: -
d_gene: -
v_gene: TRBV7-5
CDR3aa: CVRSSNPADRNSYEQYF
CDR3nt: TGTGTCAGAAGCTCCAATCCTGCTGACAGGAACTCCTACGAGCAGTACTTC

j_gene: TRBJ2-1
abundance: -
d_gene: -
v_gene: TRBV3-1/TRBV3-2
CDR3aa: CASSQVTYEQFF
CDR3nt: TGTGCCAGCAGCCAAGTAACATACGAGCAGTTCTTC

j_gene: TRBJ1-6
abundance: -
d_gene: -
v_gene: TRBV19
CDR3aa: CASSIKAGDNSPLHF
CDR3nt: TGTGCCAGTAGTATTAAGGCAGGTGATAATTCACCCCTCCACTTT

j_gene: TRBJ1-6
abundance: -
d_gene: -
v_gene: TRBV5-4
CDR3aa: CASRVGGLSSPLHF
CDR3nt: TGTGCCAGCAGAGTTGGTGGGTTAAGCTCACCCCTCCACTTT

j_gene: TRBJ1-2
abundance: once
d_gene: TRBD1
v_gene: TRBV5-4
CDR3aa: CASSPDRNYGYTF
CDR3nt: TGTGCCAGCAGCCCGGACAGGAACTATGGCTACACCTTC

j_gene: TRBJ1-4
abundance: -
d_gene: -
v_gene: TRBV9
CDR3aa: CASSRDGGASNGKLFF
CDR3nt: TGTGCCAGCAGCCGGGACGGAGGGGCCTCTAATGGAAAACTGTTTTTT

j_gene: TRBJ1-5
abundance: -
d_gene: TRBD1
v_gene: TRBV15
CDR3aa: CATSRTTGVYSNQPQHF
CDR3nt: TGTGCCACCAGCAGAACGACAGGGGTTTATAGCAATCAGCCCCAGCATTTT

j_gene: TRBJ1-2
abundance: once
d_gene: TRBD1
v_gene: TRBV10-3
CDR3aa: CAISDQGQIYGYTF
CDR3nt: TGTGCCATCAGTGACCAGGGACAGATCTATGGCTACACCTTC

j_gene: TRBJ2-1
abundance: -
d_gene: TRBD2
v_gene: TRBV5-1
CDR3aa: CASSLTSGGYNEQFF
CDR3nt: TGCGCCAGCAGCTTGACTAGCGGGGGCTACAATGAGCAGTTCTTC

j_gene: TRBJ2-7
abundance: -
d_gene: -
v_gene: TRBV19
CDR3aa: CASSMFAAYEQYF
CDR3nt: TGTGCCAGTAGTATGTTCGCAGCCTACGAGCAGTACTTC

j_gene: TRBJ2-7
abundance: -
d_gene: TRBD1
v_gene: TRBV7-9
CDR3aa: CAGLRQGVGEQYF
CDR3nt: TGTGCCGGCTTACGACAGGGAGTCGGCGAGCAGTACTTC

j_gene: TRBJ2-5
abundance: -
d_gene: -
v_gene: TRBV12-3/TRBV12-4
CDR3aa: CASSSGSQETQYF
CDR3nt: TGTGCCAGCAGTTCCGGATCCCAAGAGACCCAGTACTTC